These T cell receptor beta chains were read from a single sample in a study of cytomegalovirus exposure and HLA in healthy donors. Produced via immunoSEQ multiplex PCR; TCRdb's table is partial and in-frame only. The profile shows 65,000 to 90,000 clones, approximately 81% of them singletons. Material for sequencing was PBMCs. The source is a woman between 35 and 50 years old in good health and CMV-seropositive. Each CDR3 is given with its conserved first and last residue. A D gene is named only where the DNA matches it firmly. Not every row has a clone size; where given, it reads once, few, many or a size class.

size: .; V: TRBV7-9; D: .; J: TRBJ1-4; length: 13; CDR3: CAIEDRVNEKLFF; DNA: TGTGCCATCGAAGACAGAGTTAATGAAAAACTGTTTTTT
size: .; V: TRBV5-5; D: TRBD1; J: TRBJ1-4; length: 14; CDR3: CASSIGTEGEKLFF; DNA: TGTGCCAGCAGCATCGGGACAGAGGGGGAAAAACTGTTTTTT
size: .; V: TRBV19; D: .; J: TRBJ1-4; length: 13; CDR3: CAVSSRTNEKLFF; DNA: TGTGCCGTATCGTCCCGAACTAATGAAAAACTGTTTTTT
size: .; V: TRBV27; D: TRBD2; J: TRBJ2-5; length: 15; CDR3: CASSLGTSGQETQYF; DNA: TGTGCCAGCAGTTTAGGGACTAGCGGCCAAGAGACCCAGTACTTC
size: once; V: TRBV30; D: .; J: TRBJ1-2; length: 12; CDR3: CASGGSTYGYTF; DNA: TGTGCCTCGGGGGGGTCCACCTATGGCTACACCTTC
size: .; V: TRBV18; D: TRBD1; J: TRBJ1-5; length: 17; CDR3: CASSPPNFRGRGQPQHF; DNA: TGTGCCAGCTCACCACCCAATTTCAGGGGGCGCGGGCAGCCCCAGCATTTT
size: .; V: TRBV7-2; D: TRBD2; J: TRBJ2-7; length: 16; CDR3: CASSLGAGEVAYEQYF; DNA: TGTGCCAGCAGCTTAGGAGCGGGGGAGGTAGCCTACGAGCAGTACTTC
size: .; V: TRBV27; D: .; J: TRBJ1-2; length: 13; CDR3: CASSLGGTNGYTF; DNA: TGTGCCAGCAGTTTAGGTGGGACAAATGGCTACACCTTC
size: .; V: TRBV18; D: TRBD1; J: TRBJ2-7; length: 16; CDR3: CASRRTGRFGLYEQYF; DNA: TGTGCCAGCCGCCGGACAGGGAGGTTTGGTCTGTACGAGCAGTACTTC
size: .; V: TRBV7-8; D: TRBD1; J: TRBJ2-7; length: 15; CDR3: CASSFPDRGPREQYF; DNA: TGTGCCAGCAGCTTCCCAGACAGGGGGCCGAGGGAGCAGTACTTC
size: .; V: TRBV5-4; D: .; J: TRBJ1-4; length: 13; CDR3: CASSLGRDEKLFF; DNA: TGTGCCAGCAGCTTGGGACGGGATGAAAAACTGTTTTTT
size: .; V: TRBV7-8; D: TRBD1; J: TRBJ2-5; length: 15; CDR3: CASSDRTGGQETQYF; DNA: TGTGCCAGCAGTGATAGGACAGGGGGCCAAGAGACCCAGTACTTC
size: .; V: TRBV10-1; D: TRBD1; J: TRBJ2-7; length: 15; CDR3: CASSTGDRRPYEQYF; DNA: TGCGCCAGCAGTACTGGGGACAGGAGACCCTACGAGCAGTACTTC
size: few; V: TRBV5-6; D: .; J: TRBJ2-5; length: 19; CDR3: CASSIGRLARSPVQETQYF; DNA: TGTGCCAGCAGCATCGGGCGTCTAGCGAGGAGTCCGGTCCAAGAGACCCAGTACTTC
size: .; V: TRBV5-1; D: TRBD2; J: TRBJ2-1; length: 14; CDR3: CASSESSGGVEQFF; DNA: TGCGCCAGCAGCGAAAGTAGCGGGGGGGTTGAGCAGTTCTTC
size: .; V: TRBV9; D: TRBD2; J: TRBJ2-3; length: 15; CDR3: CASSVIAGYTDTQYF; DNA: TGTGCCAGCAGCGTAATAGCGGGGTACACAGATACGCAGTATTTT
size: .; V: TRBV7-2; D: TRBD1; J: TRBJ1-6; length: 14; CDR3: CASSSGTANSPLHF; DNA: TGTGCCAGCAGCTCCGGGACAGCCAATTCACCCCTCCACTTT
size: .; V: TRBV7-3; D: TRBD2; J: TRBJ2-2; length: 16; CDR3: CASSLLAGGNTGELFF; DNA: TGTGCCAGCAGCCTTCTAGCGGGGGGGAACACCGGGGAGCTGTTTTTT
size: few; V: TRBV2; D: TRBD1; J: TRBJ2-3; length: 15; CDR3: CASSGQVHIGDTQYF; DNA: TGTGCCAGCTCGGGACAGGTCCACATCGGAGATACGCAGTATTTT
size: .; V: TRBV5-1; D: .; J: TRBJ2-5; length: 14; CDR3: CASSLYRGSETQYF; DNA: TGCGCCAGCAGCTTGTACCGGGGGTCGGAGACCCAGTACTTC
size: .; V: TRBV28; D: .; J: TRBJ2-7; length: 16; CDR3: CASSSIDQLRGNEQYF; DNA: TGTGCCAGCAGTTCCATTGACCAACTGCGGGGCAACGAGCAGTACTTC
size: .; V: TRBV5-1; D: TRBD2; J: TRBJ2-3; length: 15; CDR3: CASSTASGGTDTQYF; DNA: TGCGCCAGCAGCACCGCTAGCGGGGGAACAGATACGCAGTATTTT
size: .; V: TRBV28; D: .; J: TRBJ2-3; length: 14; CDR3: CASVLTGSADTQYF; DNA: TGTGCCAGCGTCTTAACCGGGAGCGCAGATACGCAGTATTTT
size: .; V: TRBV18; D: .; J: TRBJ2-3; length: 14; CDR3: CASSPVSGTDTQYF; DNA: TGTGCCAGCTCACCAGTATCGGGGACAGATACGCAGTATTTT
size: .; V: TRBV6-6; D: TRBD1; J: TRBJ2-1; length: 15; CDR3: CASREPGQVYNEQFF; DNA: TGTGCCAGCAGGGAACCGGGACAGGTATACAATGAGCAGTTCTTC
size: .; V: TRBV28; D: TRBD1; J: TRBJ1-6; length: 14; CDR3: CASIPGQGDSPLHF; DNA: TGTGCCAGCATCCCCGGACAGGGTGATTCACCCCTCCACTTT
size: few; V: TRBV7-2; D: TRBD1; J: TRBJ2-7; length: 14; CDR3: CASSLGQGFYEQYF; DNA: TGTGCCAGCAGCTTAGGACAGGGGTTCTACGAGCAGTACTTC
size: .; V: TRBV11-2; D: .; J: TRBJ1-4; length: 14; CDR3: CASGLRREGEKLFF; DNA: TGTGCCAGCGGGCTAAGGCGAGAAGGTGAAAAACTGTTTTTT
size: .; V: TRBV2; D: .; J: TRBJ2-7; length: 15; CDR3: CASKSSVYRVHEQYF; DNA: TGTGCCAGCAAAAGTTCTGTGTACAGGGTCCACGAGCAGTACTTC